The next 2 T cell receptor beta chains were all read from a single sample in a study of post-analysis software for immune sequencing data. No antigen has been assigned to these receptors. Unique molecular identifiers were carried by the TCR beta cDNA libraries. TCRdb independently ran MiXCR on the PCR reads; one entry per CDR3 protein. The sample carries a few hundred thousand distinct CDR3 sequences, roughly 30% recorded once. Findings and caveats of the study: Five TRBV segments were significantly more frequent in patients than in controls. TRBV5-6, TRBV5-1 and TRBV20-1 were among these segments.

The sample consisted of blood. The receptors shown here come from a girl aged 5 to 17 with multiple sclerosis.

This clonotype turned up a few times. The rearrangement links TRBV6-5 to TRBJ1-2; D perhaps matches TRBD1 (6 bases). CDR1 is MNHEY, CDR2 SVGAGI, per germline. Trimming stripped 2 bases from V and 5 bases from J, with 12 bases between. The CDR3 is 14 residues long. CDR3 amino acids: CASSYAGVGYGYTF. The CDR3 DNA reads as TGTGCCAGCAGTTACGCAGGGGTGGGGTATGGCTACACCTTC.

This chain uses TRBV11-2 with TRBJ2-7; perhaps TRBD2 as D (6 bases). Looked up from germline, CDR1 is SGHAT and CDR2 is FQNNGV. Trimming pared 0 bases from V and 7 bases from J, leaving 10 bases between. The CDR3 covers 13 residues. The CDR3 region is CASSLDWRDEQYF. The DNA for the CDR3 is TGTGCCAGCAGCTTAGATTGGAGGGATGAGCAGTACTTC.